This T cell receptor beta chain was observed in a study of OX40 agonist ivuxolimab in advanced cancers. Looking at the study overall: Cancers in dose escalation were hepatocellular, melanoma, renal cell and head and neck.

General observations from the study: The antigens recognized by the expanded peripheral T cells, that is their antigen specificity, were not determined.

The CDR3 runs 16 residues. Germline lookup yields CDR1 MNHEY and CDR2 SMNVEV (reference sequence). The germline V and J ends were trimmed by 0 bases and 0 bases, with 12 bases remaining between them. Measured with immunoSEQ multiplex PCR; TCRdb has only the in-frame clones, and not every one. The sample yields 20,000 to 30,000 clones, 75% to 85% seen once. On this clone: Its cognate antigen is unknown.

V usage is TRBV27 and J usage is TRBJ2-7, with D perhaps matching TRBD2 (6 bases). The clonotype comes from an adult with an advanced solid tumor such as melanoma, head and neck, liver or kidney cancer. Sequenced here: CD4+ or CD8+ T cells sorted from blood, sampled in a trial of the OX40 agonist ivuxolimab. The CDR3 spells CASSLSGGEVSYEQYF. CDR3 bases: TGTGCCAGCAGTTTATCGGGCGGGGAGGTCTCCTACGAGCAGTACTTC.